Following are 22 T cell receptor beta chains from one sample sequenced in a study of regulatory T cells in long-lasting Graves disease. The time point here: newly diagnosed GD, antithyroid drugs for less than 3 months. TCR sequences were obtained from RNA taken from PBMCs. Construction of the TCR beta libraries employed iRepertoire HTBI primers in conjunction with Arm-PCR of CDR3 regions. TCRdb re-called the multiplex PCR reads with MiXCR, one entry per CDR3 protein. The table records hundreds of thousands of distinct CDR3 sequences, roughly 16% of them present only once. The same data also went into a second study, on T cells in Graves' hyperthyroidism and ophthalmopathy.

Material: peripheral blood mononuclear cells (PBMCs), obtained at new diagnosis, from a patient treated with antithyroid drugs. The receptors come from a woman aged 25 to 39 with Graves disease.

In this sample, this clonotype turned up a few times. The chain has TRBV27 and TRBJ2-2, with 8 bases fitting TRBD2. Germline loops: CDR1 MNHEY, CDR2 SMNVEV (reference sequence). The CDR3 has 16 residues. The ends lost 6 bases at V and 7 bases at J; junction bases unmatched: 13. CDR3 DNA sequence: TGTGCCAGCAGCCCTACGGGCGGGAGGCAGGTCGGGGAGCTGTTTTTT. Translation: CASSPTGGRQVGELFF.

In its sample, this clonotype was seen a few times. The rearrangement links TRBV20-1 to TRBJ1-2; D unclear. Germline V gene lookup returns CDR1 DFQATT and CDR2 SNEGSKA (reference sequence). The V end lost 6 bases, the J end lost 2 bases, and 13 bases lay between the germline ends. This CDR3 comprises 13 residues. As DNA, the CDR3 is TGCAGTGCCCCTGGGCAGGCGAACTATGGCTACACCTTC. Its translation is CSAPGQANYGYTF.

This clonotype was observed at least ten times. The chain couples TRBV29-1 to TRBJ2-1; 7 positions match TRBD2. Germline assignment: CDR1 SQVTM and CDR2 ANQGSEA. The CDR3 spans 18 residues. J gave up 0 bases and V 3 bases, and 14 bases lay outside the gene matches. The CDR3 DNA reads TGCAGCGTTGATGGAAGGGAGGGCCAAAGGAGCTCCTACAATGAGCAGTTCTTC. Translated: CSVDGREGQRSSYNEQFF.

This clonotype was observed a few times. The rearrangement joins TRBV7-2 to TRBJ2-7; the D gene is possibly TRBD1 (6 bases). Germline assignment: CDR1 SGHTA and CDR2 FQGNSA. Trimming pared 5 bases from V and 2 bases from J, leaving 25 bases between. The CDR3 totals 18 residues. CDR3 nucleotide sequence: TGTGCCAGCAGCCCAAGTCAGGGGAGAGGGCTTTCGCCCTACGAGCAGTACTTC. Protein sequence: CASSPSQGRGLSPYEQYF.

This clonotype has at least ten counts. CDR3 protein: CASNQDRATNEKLFF. In nucleotides, the CDR3 is TGTGCCAGCAATCAGGACAGGGCAACTAATGAAAAACTGTTTTTT. The J gene is TRBJ1-4, the V gene TRBV2, with TRBD1 matching 8 bases. This CDR3 comprises 15 residues. Germline assignment: CDR1 SNHLY and CDR2 FYNNEI. Trimming at V came to 7 bases and at J to 0 bases, leaving 4 bases not matched to a gene.

In its sample, this clonotype was seen many times. This chain links TRBV6-1 with TRBJ1-2; D gene unclear. The V end was cut by 6 bases, the J end by 2 bases, with 7 bases between. The CDR3 has 12 amino acids. Germline V gene data show CDR1 as MNHNS and CDR2 as SASEGT. The CDR3 loop reads CASRSLNYGYTF. In DNA form, the CDR3 reads TGTGCCAGCAGATCTCTGAACTATGGCTACACCTTC.

The CDR3 nucleotides read TGTGCCAGCAGCGCCCCGACCCGCTCAGGGTATGGAAACACCATATATTTT. Translation gives CASSAPTRSGYGNTIYF. This chain joins TRBV9 and TRBJ1-3, with a possible D match to TRBD1 (5 bases). V gave up 3 bases and J gave up 3 bases, with 19 bases separating them. Germline CDR1 SGDLS, CDR2 YYNGEE. This CDR3 is 17 amino acids long.

This clonotype was detected a few times. This chain connects TRBV15 to TRBJ2-1; D uncertain. Germline CDR1 is LNHNV and CDR2 is YYDKDF (reference sequence). This CDR3 region has 13 residues. V was cut by 0 bases and J by 5 bases, with 5 bases left in between. The CDR3 DNA reads TGTGCCACCAGCAGAGACAAACACAATGAGCAGTTCTTC. The encoded protein is CATSRDKHNEQFF.

The chain couples TRBV11-3 to TRBJ2-5; 7 bases align to TRBD2. Germline V gene sequence: CDR1 SGHNT, CDR2 YENEEA. V was pared by 3 bases and J by 2 bases, with 6 bases of the junction left unmatched. The CDR3 consists of 15 residues. In DNA, the CDR3 is TGTGCCAGCAGCTTTGGGAGGGAGCGTCAAGAGACCCAGTACTTC. Its translation is CASSFGRERQETQYF. Filled out from reference TRBV11-3 and TRBJ2-5, the complete variable domain reads EAGVVQSPRYKIIEKKQPVAFWCNPISGHNTLYWYLQNLGQGPELLIRYENEEAVDDSQLPKDRFSAERLKGVDSTLKIQPAELGDSAVYLCASSFGRERQETQYFGPGTRLLVL.

This chain joins TRBV6-2 or TRBV6-3 and TRBJ2-6, with 10 bases fitting TRBD1. Germline values: CDR1 MNHEY, CDR2 SVGEGT. This CDR3 is built from 14 residues. Trimming took 0 bases from V and 11 from J; bases not matched to a gene: 1. The CDR3: CASSYSGTGDVLTF. DNA of the CDR3: TGTGCCAGCAGTTACTCCGGGACAGGGGACGTCCTGACTTTC.

The chain uses TRBV30 and TRBJ2-1; no firm D call. The germline V gene has CDR1 GTSNPN and CDR2 SVGIG (reference sequence). The CDR3 is 11 residues long. V lost 0 bases, J lost 12 bases, and 9 bases lay in between. This chain's CDR3 is CAWSVARRQFF. As DNA, the CDR3 is TGTGCCTGGAGTGTAGCTCGTCGGCAGTTCTTC.

This clonotype was seen repeatedly, ten times or more. The gene calls are TRBV12-3 or TRBV12-4 and TRBJ1-2; TRBD1 matches 8 bases. The CDR3 runs to 16 residues. The junction had 11 bases not matched to a gene; V was cut back by 5 bases and J by 3 bases. The CDR3 reads CASSRLLQGADYGYTF. The DNA of the CDR3 is TGTGCCAGCAGTCGACTTCTGCAGGGGGCTGACTATGGCTACACCTTC.

At least ten counts were recorded for this clonotype. The V and J genes are TRBV12-3 or TRBV12-4 and TRBJ1-1; D uncertain. This CDR3 has 11 residues. V lost 2 bases and J lost 10, with 8 bases in between. CDR3 nucleotide sequence: TGTGCCAGCAGTTTAAGGGAGCTAGCTTTCTTT. It is translated as CASSLRELAFF.

Ten or more counts support this clonotype. This rearrangement joins TRBV2 to TRBJ1-1; D may be TRBD1 (5 bases). The V gene lost 4 bases and the J gene lost 1 base, with 16 bases spanning the gap. This CDR3 spans 16 amino acids. The germline gives CDR1 SNHLY, CDR2 FYNNEI. DNA for the CDR3: TGTGCCAGCAGTGGGGAGATGGGGCTCTGGAACACTGAAGCTTTCTTT. It translates to CASSGEMGLWNTEAFF.

This clonotype was seen a few times. This chain uses TRBV5-1 with TRBJ2-7, with D perhaps given as TRBD1 or TRBD2 (6 bases each). Germline loops: CDR1 SGHRS, CDR2 YFSETQ. The CDR3 is made up of 14 amino acids. With 3 bases removed from V and 5 bases from J, the gap between germline ends came to 15 bases. In DNA form, the CDR3 reads TGCGCCAGCAGCTCCACTCTAGGGGGGCACGAGCAGTACTTC. This encodes CASSSTLGGHEQYF.

In its sample, this clonotype was seen a few times. V and J are TRBV15 and TRBJ2-1; 13 bases map to TRBD2. The germline gives CDR1 LNHNV, CDR2 YYDKDF (reference sequence). This CDR3 spans 17 amino acids. The trim removed 1 base at V and 10 bases at J, leaving 10 bases unmatched. The CDR3 protein is CATSRARTSGSPREQFF. As DNA, the CDR3 is TGTGCCACCAGCAGAGCCCGGACTAGCGGGAGCCCTCGGGAGCAGTTCTTC.

This clonotype was seen at least ten times. This chain links TRBV28 with TRBJ1-1, with 11 bases that match TRBD1. V gave up 3 bases and J gave up 4 bases; unmatched junction bases: 4. Germline assignment: CDR1 MDHEN and CDR2 SYDVKM. This CDR3 is built from 15 residues. CDR3 DNA: TGTGCCAGCAGTTTTGGGGGGACAGGGGGCACTGAAGCTTTCTTT. It codes for CASSFGGTGGTEAFF.

Many counts were recorded for this clonotype. The rearrangement links TRBV7-2 to TRBJ2-7, with 7 nucleotides matching TRBD2. Per the germline V gene, CDR1 is SGHTA and CDR2 is FQGNSA. There are 19 residues in the CDR3. J gave up 6 bases and V 3 bases, and 23 bases lay outside the gene matches. CDR3 nucleotide sequence: TGTGCCAGCAGCTTTTTGCAAACCACGCGCGGGAGTCGGACCTCCGAGCAGTACTTC. It is translated as CASSFLQTTRGSRTSEQYF.

This clonotype has at least ten counts. This chain's CDR3 is CATSRGLAGVNEQFF. CDR3 nucleotides: TGTGCCACCAGCAGAGGACTAGCGGGAGTGAATGAGCAGTTCTTC. The J gene is TRBJ2-1, the V gene TRBV15; TRBD2 aligns across 12 bases. J lost 7 bases, V lost 1 base, and 2 bases had no gene match. The germline V gene encodes CDR1 LNHNV and CDR2 YYDKDF (reference sequence). The CDR3 loop spans 15 amino acids.

As regards this clonotype: A read error may be the cause here, since a much bigger clone is one base away. The chain links TRBV20-1 to TRBJ2-5, with D possibly matching TRBD2 (5 bases). V lost 6 bases and J lost 10, with 18 bases in between. The CDR3 spans 12 residues. Germline V gene data show CDR1 as DFQATT and CDR2 as SNEGSKA (reference sequence). In nucleotides, the CDR3 is TGCAGTGCCCCGGACGGAGGCAAGATCCAGTACTTC. Translating gives CSAPDGGKIQYF.

This clonotype has ten or more counts. The chain is built from TRBV19 and TRBJ2-3; D is perhaps TRBD2 (6 bases). The V gene lost 1 base and the J gene lost 4 bases, with 18 bases spanning the gap. The CDR3 length is 17 residues. Germline lookup yields CDR1 LNHDA and CDR2 SQIVND (reference sequence). Here the CDR3 reads CASSIGPPGGTADTQYF. DNA for the CDR3: TGTGCCAGTAGTATAGGGCCCCCCGGCGGGACGGCAGATACGCAGTATTTT.

Only a few counts were recorded for this clonotype. The genes are TRBV3-1 and TRBJ2-3, with TRBD1 matching over 7 bases. V gave up 2 bases and J gave up 2 bases; unmatched junction bases: 7. CDR3 length: 16 amino acids. Germline lookup yields CDR1 LGHDT and CDR2 YNNKEL (reference sequence). CDR3 amino acids: CASSQIGDRVTDTQYF. As DNA, the CDR3 is TGTGCCAGCAGCCAAATAGGAGACAGGGTCACAGATACGCAGTATTTT.